These T cell receptor beta chains were read from a single sample in a study of identical twins. TCRdb called the 5' RACE reads again in MiXCR, with one record for every CDR3 protein. This table has 1.5 million to 2 million distinct CDR3 sequences, about 30% appearing once. Sequenced: cord blood. These receptors were collected from a newborn girl in good health. The conserved cysteine and the conserved F or W are not part of the CDR3 here. Size is omitted from some rows. Given values are once, few, many or a class for expanded clones.

>.|TRBV7-9|TRBJ1-4
ASSPWTGGNNEKLF
>once|TRBV28|TRBJ2-7
ASSTEQGARGYEQY
>.|TRBV7-9|TRBJ1-2
ASSLRRGRGDGYT
>.|TRBV25-1|TRBJ2-6
ASRPLGSGANVLT
>.|TRBV20-1|TRBJ2-5
SARYTGGLRRQY
>once|TRBV20-1|TRBJ1-5
SASSGGQEGQPQH
>.|TRBV20-1|TRBJ2-3
SAKAGLGSADTQY
>.|TRBV2|TRBJ2-7
ASSAPSGNYEQY
>.|TRBV9|TRBJ2-3
ASSPRSSVGTDTQY
>few|TRBV7-2|TRBJ2-1
ASSRHPGLAFNEQF
>many|TRBV3-1|TRBJ1-4
ASSQAGAREKLF
>few|TRBV18|TRBJ2-5
ASSPRREIRETQY
>few|TRBV20-1|TRBJ1-5
SATEGGRNQPQH
>.|TRBV28|TRBJ2-1
ASSVLLRVYNEQF
>few|TRBV27|TRBJ2-7
ASSPTRSSGINYEQY
>.|TRBV28|TRBJ2-1
ASSFLGGQGVQF
>once|TRBV5-5|TRBJ2-4
ASSMEGTGEALAKNIQY
>many|TRBV24-1|TRBJ2-3
ATSDPWGPPTDTQY
>few|TRBV3-1|TRBJ1-2
ASSRDSLGYGYT
>.|TRBV18|TRBJ2-3
ASSPTGRADTQY
>.|TRBV7-2|TRBJ2-5
ASSLVKGLAAYYKEQY
>.|TRBV12-3/TRBV12-4|TRBJ2-2
AGRLNRVGGELF